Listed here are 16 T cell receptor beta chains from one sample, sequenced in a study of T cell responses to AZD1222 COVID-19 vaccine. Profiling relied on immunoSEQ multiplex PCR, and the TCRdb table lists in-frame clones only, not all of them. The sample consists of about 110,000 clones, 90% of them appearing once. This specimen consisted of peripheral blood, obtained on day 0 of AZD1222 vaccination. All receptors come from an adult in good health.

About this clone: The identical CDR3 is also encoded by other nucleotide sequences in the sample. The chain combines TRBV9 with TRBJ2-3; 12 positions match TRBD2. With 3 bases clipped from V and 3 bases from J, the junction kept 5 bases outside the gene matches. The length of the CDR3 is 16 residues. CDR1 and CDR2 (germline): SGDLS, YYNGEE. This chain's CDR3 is CASSERLAGVTDTQYF. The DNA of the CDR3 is TGTGCCAGCAGCGAGAGACTAGCGGGAGTGACAGATACGCAGTATTTT.

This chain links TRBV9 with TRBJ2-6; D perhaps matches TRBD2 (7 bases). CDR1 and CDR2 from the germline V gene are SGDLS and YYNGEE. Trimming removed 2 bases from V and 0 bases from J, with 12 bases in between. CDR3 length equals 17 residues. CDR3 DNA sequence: TGTGCCAGCAGCGTGAGGGAGGGACACTCTGGGGCCAACGTCCTGACTTTC. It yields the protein CASSVREGHSGANVLTF.

The CDR3 DNA is TGTGCCAGCTCACCATTAGCAGGGGTCAATCAGCCCCAGCATTTT. Translating it yields CASSPLAGVNQPQHF. The chain employs TRBV18 and TRBJ1-5; D is perhaps TRBD1 (6 bases). The CDR3 covers 15 residues. V shed 2 bases and J shed 3 bases, with 11 bases lying between them. The germline CDR1 and CDR2 sequences are KGHSH and LQKENI.

The CDR3 DNA is TGTGCCAGTAGGGGGGCCCATGGGGCCAACGTCCTGACTTTC. Its protein product is CASRGAHGANVLTF. The gene calls are TRBV19 and TRBJ2-6, with a possible D match to TRBD1 (6 bases). The V gene's germline CDR1 is LNHDA and CDR2 SQIVND (reference sequence). The CDR3 loop spans 14 amino acids. Trimming removed 6 bases from V and 3 bases from J, with 9 bases in between.

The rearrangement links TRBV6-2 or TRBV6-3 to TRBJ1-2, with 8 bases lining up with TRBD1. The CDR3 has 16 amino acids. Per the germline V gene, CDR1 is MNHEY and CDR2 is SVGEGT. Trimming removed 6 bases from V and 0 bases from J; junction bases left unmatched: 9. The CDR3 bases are TGTGCCAGCAGCCCCTCTGGACAGGGCGCTAACTATGGCTACACCTTC. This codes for CASSPSGQGANYGYTF.

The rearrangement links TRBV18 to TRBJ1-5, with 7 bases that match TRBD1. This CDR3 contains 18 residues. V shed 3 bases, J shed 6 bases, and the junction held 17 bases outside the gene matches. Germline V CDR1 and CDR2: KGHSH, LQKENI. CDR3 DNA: TGTGCCAGCTCACCTAATCCGGGACAGAGGATGCGGCCTCAGCCCCAGCATTTT. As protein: CASSPNPGQRMRPQPQHF. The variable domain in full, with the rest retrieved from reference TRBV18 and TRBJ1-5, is NAGVMQNPRHLVRRRGQEARLRCSPMKGHSHVYWYRQLPEEGLKFMVYLQKENIIDESGMPKERFSAEFPKEGPSILRIQQVVRGDSAAYFCASSPNPGQRMRPQPQHFGDGTRLSIL.

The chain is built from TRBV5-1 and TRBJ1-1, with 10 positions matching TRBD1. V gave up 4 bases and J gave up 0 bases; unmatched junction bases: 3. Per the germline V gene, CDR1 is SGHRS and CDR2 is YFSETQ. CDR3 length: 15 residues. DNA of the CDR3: TGCGCCAGCAGCCTGGGACAGGGGATGAACACTGAAGCTTTCTTT. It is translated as CASSLGQGMNTEAFF.

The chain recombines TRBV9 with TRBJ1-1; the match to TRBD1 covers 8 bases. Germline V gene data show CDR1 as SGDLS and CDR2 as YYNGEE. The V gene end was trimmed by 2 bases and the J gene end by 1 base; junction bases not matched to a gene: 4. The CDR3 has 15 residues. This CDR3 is CASSVSGGENTEAFF. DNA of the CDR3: TGTGCCAGCAGCGTCTCAGGGGGCGAGAACACTGAAGCTTTCTTT.

The CDR3 protein is CSASEGLAGIFGYEQYF. The DNA for the CDR3 is TGCAGTGCTAGTGAAGGTCTAGCGGGAATCTTTGGCTACGAGCAGTACTTC. V usage is TRBV20-1 and J usage is TRBJ2-7, with 9 nucleotides matching TRBD2. In germline, CDR1 is DFQATT, CDR2 SNEGSKA (reference sequence). The CDR3 sequence is 17 residues long. Unmatched junction bases numbered 15, after V lost 3 bases and J lost 3 bases.

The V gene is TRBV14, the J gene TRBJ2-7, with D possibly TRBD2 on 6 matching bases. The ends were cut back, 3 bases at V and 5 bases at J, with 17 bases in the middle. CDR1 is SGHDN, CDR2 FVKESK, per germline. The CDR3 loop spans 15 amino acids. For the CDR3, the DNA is TGTGCCAGCAGCCACCCGCGCGGAGGGGCCAACGAGCAGTACTTC. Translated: CASSHPRGGANEQYF.

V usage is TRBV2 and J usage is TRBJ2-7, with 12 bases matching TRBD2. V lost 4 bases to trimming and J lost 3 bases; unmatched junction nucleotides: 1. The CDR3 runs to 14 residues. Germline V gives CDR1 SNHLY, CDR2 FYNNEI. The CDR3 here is CASSGLAGDYEQYF. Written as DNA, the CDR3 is TGTGCCAGCAGTGGACTAGCGGGGGACTACGAGCAGTACTTC.

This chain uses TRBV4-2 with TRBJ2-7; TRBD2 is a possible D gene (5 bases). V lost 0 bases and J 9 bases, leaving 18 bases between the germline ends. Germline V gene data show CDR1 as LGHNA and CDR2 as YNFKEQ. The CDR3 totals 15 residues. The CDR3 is CASSQDLMGASGQYF. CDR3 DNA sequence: TGTGCCAGCAGCCAAGATCTGATGGGAGCTTCGGGGCAGTACTTC.

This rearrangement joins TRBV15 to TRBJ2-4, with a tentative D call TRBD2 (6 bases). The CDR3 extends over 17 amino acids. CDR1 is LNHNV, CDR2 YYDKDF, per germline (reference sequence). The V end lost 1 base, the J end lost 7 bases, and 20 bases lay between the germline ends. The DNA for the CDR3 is TGTGCCACCAGCAGAGCGGGGGATCACTCTTGGGGGAACATTCAGTACTTC. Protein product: CATSRAGDHSWGNIQYF.

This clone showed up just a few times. The CDR3 here is CASSEEVSNWPQHF. For the CDR3, the DNA is TGTGCCAGCAGTGAAGAAGTTAGCAATTGGCCCCAGCATTTT. J is TRBJ1-5 and V is TRBV6-4, with D hard to call. The ends were cut back, 3 bases at V and 9 bases at J, with 15 bases in the middle. From germline, CDR1 is MRHNA and CDR2 SNTAGT. This CDR3 comprises 14 residues.

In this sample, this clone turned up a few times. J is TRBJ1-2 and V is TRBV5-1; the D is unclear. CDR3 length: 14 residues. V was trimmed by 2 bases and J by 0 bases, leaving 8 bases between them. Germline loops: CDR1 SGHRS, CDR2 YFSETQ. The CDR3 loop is CASSLGGTNYGYTF. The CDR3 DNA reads TGCGCCAGCAGCTTAGGAGGGACTAACTATGGCTACACCTTC.

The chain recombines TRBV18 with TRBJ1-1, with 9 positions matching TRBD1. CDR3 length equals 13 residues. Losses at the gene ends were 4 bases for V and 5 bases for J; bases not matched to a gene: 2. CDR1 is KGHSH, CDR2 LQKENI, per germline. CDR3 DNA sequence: TGTGCCAGCTCACGGGACAGGGATACTGAAGCTTTCTTT. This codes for CASSRDRDTEAFF. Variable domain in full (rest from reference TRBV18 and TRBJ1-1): NAGVMQNPRHLVRRRGQEARLRCSPMKGHSHVYWYRQLPEEGLKFMVYLQKENIIDESGMPKERFSAEFPKEGPSILRIQQVVRGDSAAYFCASSRDRDTEAFFGQGTRLTVV.